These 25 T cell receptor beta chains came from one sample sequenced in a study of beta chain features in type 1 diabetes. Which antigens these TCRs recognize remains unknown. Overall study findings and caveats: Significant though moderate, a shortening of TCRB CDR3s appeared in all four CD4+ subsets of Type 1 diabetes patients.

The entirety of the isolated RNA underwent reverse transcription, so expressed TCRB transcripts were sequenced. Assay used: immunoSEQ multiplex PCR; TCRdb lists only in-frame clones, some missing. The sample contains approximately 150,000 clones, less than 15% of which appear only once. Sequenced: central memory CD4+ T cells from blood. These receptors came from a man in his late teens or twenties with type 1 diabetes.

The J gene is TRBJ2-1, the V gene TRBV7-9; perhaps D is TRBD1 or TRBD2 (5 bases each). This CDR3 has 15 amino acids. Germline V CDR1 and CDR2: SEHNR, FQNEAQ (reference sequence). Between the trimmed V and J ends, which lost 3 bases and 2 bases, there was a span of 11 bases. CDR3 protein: CASSLGPVPYNEQFF. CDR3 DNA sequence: TGTGCCAGCAGCTTGGGACCGGTACCCTACAATGAGCAGTTCTTC. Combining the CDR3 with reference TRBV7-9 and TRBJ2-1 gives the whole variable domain DTGVSQNPRHKITKRGQNVTFRCDPISEHNRLYWYRQTLGQGPEFLTYFQNEAQLEKSRLLSDRFSAERPKGSFSTLEIQRTEQGDSAMYLCASSLGPVPYNEQFFGPGTRLTVL.

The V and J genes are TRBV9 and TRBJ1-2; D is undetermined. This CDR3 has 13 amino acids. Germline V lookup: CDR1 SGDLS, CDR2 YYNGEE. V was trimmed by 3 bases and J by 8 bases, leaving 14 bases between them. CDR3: CASSGKGLEGYTF. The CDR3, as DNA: TGTGCCAGCAGCGGCAAGGGTTTGGAAGGCTACACCTTC.

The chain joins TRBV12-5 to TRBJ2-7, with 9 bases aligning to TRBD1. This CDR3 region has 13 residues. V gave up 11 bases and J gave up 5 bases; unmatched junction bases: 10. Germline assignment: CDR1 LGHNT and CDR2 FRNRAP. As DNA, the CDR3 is TGTGCTGCATCCAAAGGGACAGGGAACGAGCAGTACTTC. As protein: CAASKGTGNEQYF. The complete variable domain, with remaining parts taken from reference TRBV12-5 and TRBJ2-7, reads DARVTQTPRHKVTEMGQEVTMRCQPILGHNTVFWYRQTMMQGLELLAYFRNRAPLDDSGMPKDRFSAEMPDATLATLKIQPSEPRDSAVYFCAASKGTGNEQYFGPGTRLTVT.

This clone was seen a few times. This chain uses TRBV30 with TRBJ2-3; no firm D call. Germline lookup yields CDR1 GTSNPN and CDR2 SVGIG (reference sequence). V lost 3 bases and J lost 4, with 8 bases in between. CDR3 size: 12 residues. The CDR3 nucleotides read TGTGCCTGGAGCGTGATTGCAGATACGCAGTATTTT. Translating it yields CAWSVIADTQYF.

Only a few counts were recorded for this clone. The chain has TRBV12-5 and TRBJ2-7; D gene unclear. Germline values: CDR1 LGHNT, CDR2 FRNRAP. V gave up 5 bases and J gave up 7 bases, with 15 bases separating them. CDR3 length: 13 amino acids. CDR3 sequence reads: CASGTTGRWEQYF. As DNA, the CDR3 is TGTGCTAGTGGTACCACTGGACGGTGGGAGCAGTACTTC.

In DNA form, the CDR3 reads TGTGCCAGCAGCCCAGGACTAGCGGGAGATATCACCGGGGAGCTGTTTTTT. Protein sequence: CASSPGLAGDITGELFF. The rearrangement uses TRBV7-9 and TRBJ2-2; 13 bases are shared with TRBD2. CDR1 and CDR2 (germline): SEHNR, FQNEAQ (reference sequence). V trimming: 5 bases; J trimming: 4 bases; junction bases outside the gene matches: 7. This CDR3 has 17 amino acids.

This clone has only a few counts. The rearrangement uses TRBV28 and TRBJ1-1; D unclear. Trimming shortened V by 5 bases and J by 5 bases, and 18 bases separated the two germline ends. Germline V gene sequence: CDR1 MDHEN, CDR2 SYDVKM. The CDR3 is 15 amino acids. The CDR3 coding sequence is TGTGCCAGCAGTCCGCCCTCTAATGGGAGGACTGAAGCTTTCTTT. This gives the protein CASSPPSNGRTEAFF.

The DNA for the CDR3 is TGTGCCAGCTCACCGTCGGGGCCTAACTCTGGAAACACCATATATTTT. This codes for CASSPSGPNSGNTIYF. The gene calls are TRBV18 and TRBJ1-3; D may be TRBD1 (5 bases). Trimming left V 3 bases short and J 0 bases short, with 12 bases between. Germline V gene sequence: CDR1 KGHSH, CDR2 LQKENI. The CDR3 is 16 residues long.

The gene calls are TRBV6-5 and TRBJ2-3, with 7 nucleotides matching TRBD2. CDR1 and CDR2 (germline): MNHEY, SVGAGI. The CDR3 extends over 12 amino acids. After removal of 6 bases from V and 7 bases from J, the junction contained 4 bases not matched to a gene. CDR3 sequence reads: CASSRSGYTQYF. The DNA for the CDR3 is TGTGCCAGCAGCCGTAGCGGGTATACGCAGTATTTT.

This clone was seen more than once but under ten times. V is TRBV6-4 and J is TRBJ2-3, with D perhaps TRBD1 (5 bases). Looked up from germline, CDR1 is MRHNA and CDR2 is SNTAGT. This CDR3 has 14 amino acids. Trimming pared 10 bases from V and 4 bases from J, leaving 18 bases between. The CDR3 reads CATRQLVSADTQYF. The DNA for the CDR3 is TGTGCCACCAGACAGCTCGTTTCCGCAGATACGCAGTATTTT.

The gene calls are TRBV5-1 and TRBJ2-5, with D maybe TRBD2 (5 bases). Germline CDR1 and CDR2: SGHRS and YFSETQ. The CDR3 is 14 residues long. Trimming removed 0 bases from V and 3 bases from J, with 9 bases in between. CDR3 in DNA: TGCGCCAGCAGCTTGGAGATGGAGGAAGAGACCCAGTACTTC. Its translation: CASSLEMEEETQYF.

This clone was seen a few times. The CDR3, as DNA: TGCAGCGTTGAATTGGACCCCGCGTACAATGAGCAGTTCTTC. Translating gives CSVELDPAYNEQFF. V gene TRBV29-1 combines with J gene TRBJ2-1, with D hard to call. V was cut by 2 bases and J by 4 bases, with 12 bases left in between. Germline values: CDR1 SQVTM, CDR2 ANQGSEA. This CDR3 contains 14 residues.

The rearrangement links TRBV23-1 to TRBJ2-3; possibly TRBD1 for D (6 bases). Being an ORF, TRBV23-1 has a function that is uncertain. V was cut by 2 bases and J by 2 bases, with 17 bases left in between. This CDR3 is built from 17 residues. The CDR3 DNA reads TGCGCCAGCAGTCAAATACCGGGACACTTTTACACAGATACGCAGTATTTT. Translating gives CASSQIPGHFYTDTQYF.

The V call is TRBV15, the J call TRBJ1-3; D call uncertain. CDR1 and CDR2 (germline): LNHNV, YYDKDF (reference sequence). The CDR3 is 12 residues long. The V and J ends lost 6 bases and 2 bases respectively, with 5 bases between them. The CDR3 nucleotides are TGTGCCACCAGGGCGGCTGGAAACACCATATATTTT. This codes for CATRAAGNTIYF.

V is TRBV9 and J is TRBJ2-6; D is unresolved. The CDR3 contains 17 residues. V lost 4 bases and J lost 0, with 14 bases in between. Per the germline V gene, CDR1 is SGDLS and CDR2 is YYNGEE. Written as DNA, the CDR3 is TGTGCCAGCAGCTCTCTAGGGTTAGGCTCTGGGGCCAACGTCCTGACTTTC. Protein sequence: CASSSLGLGSGANVLTF.

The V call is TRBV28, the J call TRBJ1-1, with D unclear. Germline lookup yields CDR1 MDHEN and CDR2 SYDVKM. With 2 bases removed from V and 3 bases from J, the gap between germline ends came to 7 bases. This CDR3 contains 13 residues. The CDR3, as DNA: TGTGCCAGCAGTTTAGGACGGGACACTGAAGCTTTCTTT. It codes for CASSLGRDTEAFF.

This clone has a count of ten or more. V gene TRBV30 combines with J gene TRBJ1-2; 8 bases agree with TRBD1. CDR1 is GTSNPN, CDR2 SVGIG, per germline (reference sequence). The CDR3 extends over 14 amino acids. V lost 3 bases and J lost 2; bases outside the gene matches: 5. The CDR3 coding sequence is TGTGCCTGGAGGCAGAGACAGGGGAACTATGGCTACACCTTC. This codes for CAWRQRQGNYGYTF.

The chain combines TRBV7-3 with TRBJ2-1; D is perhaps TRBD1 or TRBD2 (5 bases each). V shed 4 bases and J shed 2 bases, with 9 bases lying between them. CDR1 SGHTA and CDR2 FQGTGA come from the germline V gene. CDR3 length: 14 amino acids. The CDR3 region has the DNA TGTGCCAGCAGCTGGGGGACGGCCTACAATGAGCAGTTCTTC. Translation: CASSWGTAYNEQFF.

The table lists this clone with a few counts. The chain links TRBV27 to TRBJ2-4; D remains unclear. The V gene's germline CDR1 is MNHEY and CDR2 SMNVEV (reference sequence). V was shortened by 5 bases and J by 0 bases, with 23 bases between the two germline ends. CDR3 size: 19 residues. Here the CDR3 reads CASSPRTVSVLLAKNIQYF. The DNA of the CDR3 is TGTGCCAGCAGTCCCCGGACGGTTTCGGTACTCCTAGCCAAAAACATTCAGTACTTC.

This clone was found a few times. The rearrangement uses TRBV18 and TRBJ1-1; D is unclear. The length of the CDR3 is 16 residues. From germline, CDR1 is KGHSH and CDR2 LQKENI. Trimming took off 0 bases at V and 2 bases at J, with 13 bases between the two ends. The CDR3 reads CASSPPVVGGNTEAFF. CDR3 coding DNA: TGTGCCAGCTCACCACCGGTGGTGGGAGGAAACACTGAAGCTTTCTTT. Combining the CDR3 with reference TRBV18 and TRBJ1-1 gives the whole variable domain NAGVMQNPRHLVRRRGQEARLRCSPMKGHSHVYWYRQLPEEGLKFMVYLQKENIIDESGMPKERFSAEFPKEGPSILRIQQVVRGDSAAYFCASSPPVVGGNTEAFFGQGTRLTVV.

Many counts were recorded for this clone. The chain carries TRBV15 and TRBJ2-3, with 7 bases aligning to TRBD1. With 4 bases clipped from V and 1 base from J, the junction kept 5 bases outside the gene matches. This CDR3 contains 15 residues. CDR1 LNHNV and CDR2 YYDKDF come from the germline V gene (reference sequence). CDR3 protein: CATSINRGGTDTQYF. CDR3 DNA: TGTGCCACCAGCATTAACAGGGGTGGCACAGATACGCAGTATTTT.

The CDR3: CASSPPGGLAYEQYF. The CDR3 DNA is TGTGCCAGCAGCCCCCCCGGAGGACTAGCTTACGAGCAGTACTTC. The chain is built from TRBV7-8 and TRBJ2-7; TRBD2 agrees at 8 bases. The CDR3 is 15 amino acids. The V gene end was trimmed by 5 bases and the J gene end by 4 bases; junction bases not matched to a gene: 10. Germline CDR1 SGHVS, CDR2 FQNEAQ.

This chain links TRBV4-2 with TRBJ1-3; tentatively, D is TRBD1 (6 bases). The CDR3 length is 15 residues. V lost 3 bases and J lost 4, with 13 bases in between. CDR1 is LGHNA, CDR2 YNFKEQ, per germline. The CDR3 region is CASSHEQGGGNTIYF. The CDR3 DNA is TGTGCCAGCAGCCATGAACAGGGTGGCGGAAACACCATATATTTT.

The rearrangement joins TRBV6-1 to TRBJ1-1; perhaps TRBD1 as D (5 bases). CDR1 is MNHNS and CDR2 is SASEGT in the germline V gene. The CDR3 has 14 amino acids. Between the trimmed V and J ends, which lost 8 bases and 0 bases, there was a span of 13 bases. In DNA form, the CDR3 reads TGTGCCAGCCTCCGACAGATCATGAACACTGAAGCTTTCTTT. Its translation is CASLRQIMNTEAFF.

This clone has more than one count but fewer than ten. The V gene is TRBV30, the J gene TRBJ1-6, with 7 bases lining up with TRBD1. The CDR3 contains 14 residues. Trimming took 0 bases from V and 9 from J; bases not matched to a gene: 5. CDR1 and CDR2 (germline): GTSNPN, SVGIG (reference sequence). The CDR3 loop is CAWSVPGGSSPLHF. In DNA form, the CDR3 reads TGTGCCTGGAGTGTACCAGGGGGGAGTTCACCCCTCCACTTT. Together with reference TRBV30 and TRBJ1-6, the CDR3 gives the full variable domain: SQTIHQWPATLVQPVGSPLSLECTVEGTSNPNLYWYRQAAGRGLQLLFYSVGIGQISSEVPQNLSASRPQDRQFILSSKKLLLSDSGFYLCAWSVPGGSSPLHFGNGTRLTVT.